Below are 13 T cell receptor beta chains sequenced from a single sample in a study of shared clonotypes between healthy human individuals. TCRdb's table, derived via immunoSEQ multiplex PCR, lists solely in-frame clones and lacks some. Of 1,400,000 or so clones in the sample, around 98.5% are singletons; the top ten hold about 0.4%. Material: naive CD4+ T cells sorted from blood. Subset described: CD45RA+ positively selected. The source is a man aged 25 to 45 in good health.

This chain joins TRBV9 and TRBJ2-5; 8 nucleotides align to TRBD2. This CDR3 spans 20 amino acids. V was clipped by 2 bases and J by 1 base; unmatched bases: 19. CDR1 SGDLS and CDR2 YYNGEE come from the germline V gene. The CDR3: CASSVEGTHGTSGSQETQYF. The CDR3, as DNA: TGTGCCAGCAGCGTGGAAGGGACACACGGGACTAGTGGCTCCCAAGAGACCCAGTACTTC.

V gene TRBV6-5 combines with J gene TRBJ2-5, with D uncertain. From germline, CDR1 is MNHEY and CDR2 SVGAGI. V shed 6 bases and J shed 7 bases, with 15 bases lying between them. This CDR3 is 13 amino acids long. This CDR3 is CASSQAMVGTQYF. The CDR3 nucleotides read TGTGCCAGCAGCCAAGCCATGGTCGGGACCCAGTACTTC.

This chain connects TRBV18 to TRBJ2-6, with 7 positions matching TRBD1. The CDR3 is made up of 19 amino acids. Trimming cost V 1 base and J 0 bases; bases outside gene matches: 9. In germline, CDR1 is KGHSH, CDR2 LQKENI. The DNA of the CDR3 is TGTGCCAGCTCACCACAGGGACAGCCAGCTCTCTCTGGGGCCAACGTCCTGACTTTC. Translating it yields CASSPQGQPALSGANVLTF. The entire variable domain, with the rest obtained from reference TRBV18 and TRBJ2-6, is as follows: NAGVMQNPRHLVRRRGQEARLRCSPMKGHSHVYWYRQLPEEGLKFMVYLQKENIIDESGMPKERFSAEFPKEGPSILRIQQVVRGDSAAYFCASSPQGQPALSGANVLTFGAGSRLTVL.

CDR3 sequence reads: CACAGLLGTDTQYF. The CDR3, as DNA: TGTGCCTGCGCGGGACTTCTAGGCACAGATACGCAGTATTTT. This chain links TRBV30 with TRBJ2-3, with D perhaps matching TRBD2 (6 bases). Deletions cut 6 bases from V and 1 base from J, with 14 bases between. This CDR3 region has 14 residues. CDR1 is GTSNPN and CDR2 is SVGIG in the germline V gene (reference sequence).

The chain carries TRBV4-2 and TRBJ2-1; TRBD2 matches at 9 bases. The germline gives CDR1 LGHNA, CDR2 YNFKEQ. J gave up 7 bases and V 0 bases, and 7 bases lay outside the gene matches. CDR3 length: 16 amino acids. CDR3 sequence reads: CASSQEASGIVNEQFF. CDR3 coding DNA: TGTGCCAGCAGCCAAGAGGCTAGCGGGATAGTTAATGAGCAGTTCTTC.

The genes are TRBV5-5 and TRBJ2-7, with a possible D match to TRBD1 (6 bases). The CDR3 is made up of 17 amino acids. Germline-derived CDR1 and CDR2 are SGHKS and YYEKEE (reference sequence). Trimming left V 2 bases short and J 2 bases short, with 20 bases between. The CDR3 sequence is CASSFVHTGTWAYEQYF. The CDR3 DNA sequence: TGTGCCAGCAGCTTTGTCCACACAGGGACCTGGGCCTACGAGCAGTACTTC.

This clone was found once. The V call is TRBV6-4, the J call TRBJ2-7; D not certain. The CDR3 has 14 amino acids. CDR1 MRHNA and CDR2 SNTAGT come from the germline V gene. V lost 2 bases to trimming and J lost 1 base, with 9 bases between them. The CDR3 DNA sequence: TGTGCCAGCAGTGACCTGGGCCAGTCCTACGAGCAGTACTTC. Its translation is CASSDLGQSYEQYF.

V and J are TRBV30 and TRBJ2-2, with a tentative D call TRBD1 (6 bases). This CDR3 is 18 amino acids long. V was pared by 3 bases and J by 2 bases, with 22 bases between. Germline-derived CDR1 and CDR2 are GTSNPN and SVGIG (reference sequence). Here the CDR3 DNA reads TGTGCCTGGAGAGTGGGGACAAGGCCCTTTACAAACACCGGGGAGCTGTTTTTT. Amino acids: CAWRVGTRPFTNTGELFF.

The chain links TRBV28 to TRBJ1-2, with TRBD1 as a possible D gene (5 bases). Trimming cost V 3 bases and J 4 bases, with 9 bases left between them. The CDR3 has 13 residues. Germline CDR1 MDHEN, CDR2 SYDVKM. The CDR3 sequence is CASSFGGAYGYTF. CDR3 bases: TGTGCCAGCAGTTTCGGTGGGGCCTATGGCTACACCTTC.

The CDR3 sequence: CASSESPGAAANTGELFF. CDR3 sequence (DNA): TGTGCCAGCAGTGAAAGCCCGGGGGCGGCCGCGAACACCGGGGAGCTGTTTTTT. The chain joins TRBV6-1 to TRBJ2-2, with D perhaps assigned TRBD1 or TRBD2 (6 bases each). Germline V gene data show CDR1 as MNHNS and CDR2 as SASEGT. The length of the CDR3 is 18 residues. Trimming cost V 2 bases and J 0 bases, with 16 bases left between them.

The chain couples TRBV7-2 to TRBJ2-6; D call uncertain. Germline V gene sequence: CDR1 SGHTA, CDR2 FQGNSA. There are 17 residues in the CDR3. V shed 0 bases and J shed 0 bases, with 9 bases lying between them. Written as DNA, the CDR3 is TGTGCCAGCAGCTTAGCCAACACCCGCTCTGGGGCCAACGTCCTGACTTTC. Its translation is CASSLANTRSGANVLTF.

J is TRBJ2-7 and V is TRBV23-1, with 8 bases that match TRBD2. TRBV23-1 is an ORF, with its function uncertain. V shed 2 bases and J 4 bases; nucleotides not matched to a gene: 7. The CDR3 contains 15 residues. CDR3 DNA: TGCGCCAGCAGTCAAAGCGGGAGAGTCCTATACGAGCAGTACTTC. Amino acid sequence: CASSQSGRVLYEQYF.

The chain uses TRBV18 and TRBJ2-3, with TRBD1 identical over 10 bases. Trimming cost V 3 bases and J 2 bases; bases outside gene matches: 14. This CDR3 region has 19 residues. The germline V gene encodes CDR1 KGHSH and CDR2 LQKENI. DNA of the CDR3: TGTGCCAGCTCACCGGGACAGGGGCAATCTACAGAAACCACAGATACGCAGTATTTT. Its translation: CASSPGQGQSTETTDTQYF. Filled out from reference TRBV18 and TRBJ2-3, the complete variable domain reads NAGVMQNPRHLVRRRGQEARLRCSPMKGHSHVYWYRQLPEEGLKFMVYLQKENIIDESGMPKERFSAEFPKEGPSILRIQQVVRGDSAAYFCASSPGQGQSTETTDTQYFGPGTRLTVL.